Presented here are 7 T cell receptor beta chains from one specimen sequenced in a study of CD8+CD57+ T cells in acquired aplastic anemia (dated by TCRdb to 2016 to 2019). The run used an Illumina HiSeq 2000. Genomic DNA served as template for TCR beta VDJ combination and CDR3 sequence profiling. TCRdb reprocessing: public reads trimmed at Q25 with fastp, clones called with MiXCR, in-frame beta chains kept. Under each unique CDR3 protein, matching rows form one entry showing the most common genes and DNA. Present in this sample are 100,000 to 150,000 distinct CDR3 sequences, roughly 40% of which were seen just once. The ten largest clonotypes hold over 2% of the sample. Expansion of CD8+CD57+ cells had been shown by flow cytometry in the patients chosen for sequencing. The source material was sorted CD4+, CD8+, or CD8+CD57+ T cells (not recorded which) from PBMCs. The receptors originated from a human donor with aplastic anemia.

The genes are TRBV7-2 and TRBJ2-7; TRBD1 matches at 9 bases. CDR3 length: 14 amino acids. CDR1 is SGHTA, CDR2 FQGNSA, per germline. The J segment lost 5 bases and the V segment lost 4 bases, leaving 6 bases of the junction unmatched. CDR3 region: CASSSDRGLNEQYF. In DNA, the CDR3 is TGTGCCAGCAGCTCAGACAGGGGGTTGAACGAGCAGTACTTC.

The chain has TRBV29-1 and TRBJ1-2; 7 bases are a match to TRBD1. Germline CDR1 SQVTM, CDR2 ANQGSEA. The CDR3 has 15 residues. V shed 3 bases and J 3 bases; nucleotides not matched to a gene: 10. The CDR3 loop is CSVDPGGGGHYGYTF. The CDR3, as DNA: TGCAGCGTTGACCCGGGGGGAGGGGGCCACTATGGCTACACCTTC.

This clonotype was seen ten or more times. V usage is TRBV15 and J usage is TRBJ1-1, with D possibly TRBD1 on 5 matching bases. V was cut by 4 bases and J by 10 bases, with 13 bases left in between. CDR1 is LNHNV, CDR2 YYDKDF, per germline (reference sequence). The CDR3 consists of 12 residues. CDR3 loop: CATSTGGGVAFF. CDR3 DNA: TGTGCCACCAGCACGGGGGGGGGGGTAGCTTTCTTT.

This clonotype was seen a few times. The gene calls are TRBV27 and TRBJ1-3; D unclear. The germline CDR1 and CDR2 sequences are MNHEY and SMNVEV (reference sequence). The CDR3 runs to 13 residues. Trimming removed 0 bases from V and 8 bases from J, with 8 bases in between. The CDR3 reads CASSLSGKDTIYF. DNA of the CDR3: TGTGCCAGCAGTTTATCGGGGAAGGACACCATATATTTT.

The chain uses TRBV24-1 and TRBJ2-3, with 11 bases identical to TRBD1. J was trimmed by 8 bases and V by 2 bases; bases with no gene match: 11. The CDR3 is 17 residues long. CDR1 and CDR2 (germline): KGHDR, SFDVKD. The CDR3 sequence is CATSDSRTGGGVGTQYF. The CDR3 DNA follows: TGTGCCACCAGTGATTCGCGGACAGGGGGCGGAGTGGGTACGCAGTATTTT.

The chain carries TRBV15 and TRBJ2-7, with D possibly being TRBD1 (6 bases). Germline V lookup: CDR1 LNHNV, CDR2 YYDKDF (reference sequence). CDR3 size: 13 residues. The germline V and J ends were trimmed by 2 bases and 6 bases, with 11 bases remaining between them. The CDR3 nucleotides are TGTGCCACCAGCAGACAACAGGGTGGCGAGCAGTACTTC. It codes for CATSRQQGGEQYF.

This clonotype came up many times. The chain recombines TRBV6-1 with TRBJ2-6; tentative D call: TRBD1 (5 bases). This CDR3 is built from 17 residues. V was shortened by 3 bases and J by 0 bases, with 12 bases between the two germline ends. Germline V gene sequence: CDR1 MNHNS, CDR2 SASEGT. The CDR3 DNA reads TGTGCCAGCAGTGATACAGGTTTGGGCTCTGGGGCCAACGTCCTGACTTTC. Amino acids: CASSDTGLGSGANVLTF.